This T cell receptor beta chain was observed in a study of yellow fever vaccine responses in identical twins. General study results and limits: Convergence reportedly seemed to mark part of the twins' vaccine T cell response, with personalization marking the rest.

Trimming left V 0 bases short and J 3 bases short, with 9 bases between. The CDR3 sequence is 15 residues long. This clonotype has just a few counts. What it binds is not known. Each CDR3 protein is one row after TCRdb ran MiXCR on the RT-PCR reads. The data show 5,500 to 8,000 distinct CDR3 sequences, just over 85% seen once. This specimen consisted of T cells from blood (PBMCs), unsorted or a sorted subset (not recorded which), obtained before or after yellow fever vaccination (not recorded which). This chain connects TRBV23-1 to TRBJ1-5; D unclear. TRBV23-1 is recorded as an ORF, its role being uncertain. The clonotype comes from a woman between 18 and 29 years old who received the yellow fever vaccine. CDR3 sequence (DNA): TGCGCCAGCAGTCAATCTAGGCAGATCAATCAGCCCCAGCATTTT. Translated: CASSQSRQINQPQHF.